This record covers a single T cell receptor (beta chain). No fewer than two post-ART and no fewer than one pre-ART PBMC samples existed for each donor. Before they underwent DNA extraction, samples held roughly 0.95-11 million cryopreserved PBMC. Version v3.0 of the immunoSEQ assay was performed at survey level. Libraries were prepared by immunoSEQ multiplex PCR; TCRdb keeps only in-frame clonotypes and omits some of them. The table has around 37,000 clones, 85% seen once. The data originate from a study of long-term antiretroviral therapy in people with HIV. CDR1 SGHRS and CDR2 YFSETQ come from the germline V gene. V lost 0 bases, J lost 8 bases, and 8 bases lay in between. There are 12 residues in the CDR3.

This sequence was found in a man younger than 35 with HIV. V gene TRBV5-1 combines with J gene TRBJ1-1; D gene unclear. The source material was unsorted PBMCs, sampled approximately 3.3 years after starting antiretroviral therapy. The CDR3 bases are TGCGCCAGCAGCTTGGGGGGTAACGAAGCTTTCTTT. Amino acids: CASSLGGNEAFF.